The sequence of this T cell receptor beta chain was determined in a study of cytomegalovirus exposure and HLA in healthy donors. This clone came up a few times. Its antigen remains unknown. This CDR3 comprises 11 residues. Germline CDR1 SQVTM, CDR2 ANQGSEA. J gave up 6 bases and V 6 bases, and 3 bases lay outside the gene matches. General study points: There were about 160 TCR beta chains listed as cytomegalovirus-associated. In a later analysis, first-cohort TCR clusters were found to tend to co-occur in the 120 validation repertoires. CMV antigen specificity was confirmed in vitro for three CMV-associated chains. A classifier reportedly called cytomegalovirus status with high sensitivity and specificity.

Sequenced by immunoSEQ multiplex PCR; TCRdb stores in-frame clones only, minus some. The sample lists 210,000 or so clones; almost 90% were seen once. The sequence came from a woman between 18 and 29 years old in good health and CMV-seronegative. The sequencing sample was made of PBMCs. This sequence joins TRBV29-1 and TRBJ1-2; the match to TRBD1 covers 8 bases. The CDR3 DNA reads as TGCAGCGTGCAGGGGGCTGATGGCTACACCTTC. This codes for CSVQGADGYTF.